The clone carrying this T cell receptor beta chain has more than one count but fewer than ten. This sample is part of a study of blood T cell repertoires in COVID-19. Study at large: COVID-19 samples from acute and convalescent phases originated in the United States, Italy and Spain. T cells, B-cell-depleted T cells, or PBMCs supplied cDNA or gDNA.

Authors' analysis steps: Amplification of reference gene primers provided the estimated nucleated cell counts. Produced via immunoSEQ multiplex PCR; TCRdb's table is partial and in-frame only. The V and J calls and the clone size are those of that table, but D and trimming were determined from the DNA. Of some 120,000 clones in the sample, under 90% were seen once. The germline CDR1 and CDR2 sequences are LNHDA and SQIVND (reference sequence). The CDR3 has 15 amino acids. Between the trimmed V and J ends, which lost 6 bases and 4 bases, there was a span of 16 bases. The TCR was taken from a woman in her fifties or sixties with acute or convalescent COVID-19. Sample: peripheral blood. V is TRBV19 and J is TRBJ1-5; no clear D gene. DNA of the CDR3: TGTGCCAGTAGCCCCCTGGTGAGGCAGAATCAGCCCCAGCATTTT. Amino acids: CASSPLVRQNQPQHF.